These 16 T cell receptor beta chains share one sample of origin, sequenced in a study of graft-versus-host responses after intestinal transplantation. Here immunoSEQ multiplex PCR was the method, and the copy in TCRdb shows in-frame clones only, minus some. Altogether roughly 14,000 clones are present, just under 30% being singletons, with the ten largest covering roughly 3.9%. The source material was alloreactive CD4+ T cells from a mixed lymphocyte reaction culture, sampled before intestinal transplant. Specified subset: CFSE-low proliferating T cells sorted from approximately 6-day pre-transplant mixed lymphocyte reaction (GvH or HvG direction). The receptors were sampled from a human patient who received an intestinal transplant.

CDR3: CASRTSGSRHEQFF. The CDR3 DNA sequence: TGTGCCAGCAGGACTAGCGGGAGTAGACATGAGCAGTTCTTC. The rearrangement links TRBV28 to TRBJ2-1, with 12 bases matching TRBD2. The ends lost 6 bases at V and 8 bases at J; junction bases unmatched: 5. This CDR3 spans 14 amino acids. CDR1 MDHEN and CDR2 SYDVKM come from the germline V gene.

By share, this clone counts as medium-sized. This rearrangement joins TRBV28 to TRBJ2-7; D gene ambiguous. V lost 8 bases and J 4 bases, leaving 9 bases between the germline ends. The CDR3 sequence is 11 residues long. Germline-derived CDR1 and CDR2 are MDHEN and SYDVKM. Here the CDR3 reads CASGLYYEQYF. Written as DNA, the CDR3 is TGTGCCAGCGGTCTGTATTACGAGCAGTACTTC.

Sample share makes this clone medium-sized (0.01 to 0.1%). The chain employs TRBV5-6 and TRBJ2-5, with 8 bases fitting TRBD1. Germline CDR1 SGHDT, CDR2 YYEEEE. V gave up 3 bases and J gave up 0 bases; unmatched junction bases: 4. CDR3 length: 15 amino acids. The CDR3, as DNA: TGTGCCAGCAGCTCGCGGACAGGGTACCAAGAGACCCAGTACTTC. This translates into CASSSRTGYQETQYF.

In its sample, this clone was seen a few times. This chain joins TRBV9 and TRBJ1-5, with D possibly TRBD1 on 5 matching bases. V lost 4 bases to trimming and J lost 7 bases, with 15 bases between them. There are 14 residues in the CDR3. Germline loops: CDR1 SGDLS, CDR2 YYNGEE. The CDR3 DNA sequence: TGTGCCAGCAGCCGAGACAGTTTTGGACAGCCCCAGCATTTT. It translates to CASSRDSFGQPQHF.

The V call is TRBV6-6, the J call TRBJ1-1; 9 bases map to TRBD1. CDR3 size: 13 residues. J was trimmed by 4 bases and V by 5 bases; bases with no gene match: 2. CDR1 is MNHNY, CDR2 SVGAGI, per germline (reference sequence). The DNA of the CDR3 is TGTGCCAGCAGTAGGACAGGGGCCACTGAAGCTTTCTTT. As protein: CASSRTGATEAFF.

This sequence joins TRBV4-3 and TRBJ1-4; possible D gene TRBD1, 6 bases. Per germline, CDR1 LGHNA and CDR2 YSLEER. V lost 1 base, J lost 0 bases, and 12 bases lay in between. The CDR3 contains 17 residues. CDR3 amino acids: CASSQVVGQTTNEKLFF. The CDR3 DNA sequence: TGCGCCAGCAGCCAAGTAGTAGGACAGACAACTAATGAAAAACTGTTTTTT.

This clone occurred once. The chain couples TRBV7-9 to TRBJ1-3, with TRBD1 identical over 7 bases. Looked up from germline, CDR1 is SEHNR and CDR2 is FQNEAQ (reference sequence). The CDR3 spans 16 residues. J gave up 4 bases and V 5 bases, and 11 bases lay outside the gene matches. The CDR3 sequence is CASSPSGQGVGNTIYF. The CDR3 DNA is TGTGCCAGCAGCCCATCCGGGCAGGGGGTAGGAAACACCATATATTTT. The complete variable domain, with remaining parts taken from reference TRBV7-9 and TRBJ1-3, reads DTGVSQNPRHKITKRGQNVTFRCDPISEHNRLYWYRQTLGQGPEFLTYFQNEAQLEKSRLLSDRFSAERPKGSFSTLEIQRTEQGDSAMYLCASSPSGQGVGNTIYFGEGSWLTVV.

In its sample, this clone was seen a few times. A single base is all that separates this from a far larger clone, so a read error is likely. In DNA form, the CDR3 reads TGTGCCACCAGCAGAGGACAGGTGGAGGGCGGCTACACCTTC. Protein product: CATSRGQVEGGYTF. The chain is built from TRBV15 and TRBJ1-2; TRBD1 might be the D (6 bases). The CDR3 sequence is 14 residues long. Germline V lookup: CDR1 LNHNV, CDR2 YYDKDF (reference sequence). Deletions cut 1 base from V and 8 bases from J, with 14 bases between. The whole variable domain, filled in from reference TRBV15 and TRBJ1-2, reads DAMVIQNPRYQVTQFGKPVTLSCSQTLNHNVMYWYQQKSSQAPKLLFHYYDKDFNNEADTPDNFQSRRPNTSFCFLDIRSPGLGDTAMYLCATSRGQVEGGYTFGSGTRLTVV.

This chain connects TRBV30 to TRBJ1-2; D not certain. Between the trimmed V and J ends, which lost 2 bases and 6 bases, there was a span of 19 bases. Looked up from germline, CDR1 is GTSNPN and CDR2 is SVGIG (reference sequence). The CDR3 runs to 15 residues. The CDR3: CAWSIGLVGSHGYTF. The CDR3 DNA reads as TGTGCCTGGAGTATAGGACTGGTAGGGTCTCATGGCTACACCTTC.

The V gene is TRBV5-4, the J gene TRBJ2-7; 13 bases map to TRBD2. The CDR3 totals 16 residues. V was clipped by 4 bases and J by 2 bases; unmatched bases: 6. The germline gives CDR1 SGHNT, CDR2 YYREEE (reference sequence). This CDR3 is CASSQGLAGFPYEQYF. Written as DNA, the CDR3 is TGTGCCAGCAGCCAGGGACTAGCGGGGTTCCCCTACGAGCAGTACTTC.

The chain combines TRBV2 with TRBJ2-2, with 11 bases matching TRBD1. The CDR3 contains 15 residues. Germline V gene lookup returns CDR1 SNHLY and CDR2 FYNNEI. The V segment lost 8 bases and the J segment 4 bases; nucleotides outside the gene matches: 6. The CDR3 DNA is TGTGCCAGCTCGGACAGGGGGCCGGGCACCGGGGAGCTGTTTTTT. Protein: CASSDRGPGTGELFF.

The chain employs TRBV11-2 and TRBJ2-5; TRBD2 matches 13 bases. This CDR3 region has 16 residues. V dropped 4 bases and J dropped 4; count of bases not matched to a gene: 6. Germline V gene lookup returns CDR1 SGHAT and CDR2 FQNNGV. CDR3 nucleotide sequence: TGTGCCAGCAGCTCCTGGACTAGCGGGAGAAGAGAGACCCAGTACTTC. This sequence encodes CASSSWTSGRRETQYF.

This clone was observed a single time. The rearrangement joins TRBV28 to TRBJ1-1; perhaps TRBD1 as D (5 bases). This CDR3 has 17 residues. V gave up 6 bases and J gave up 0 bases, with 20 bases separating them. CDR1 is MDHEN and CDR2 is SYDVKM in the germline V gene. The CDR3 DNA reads TGTGCCAGCAGCTCACCACGTCCAGGGACCATGAACACTGAAGCTTTCTTT. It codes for CASSSPRPGTMNTEAFF.

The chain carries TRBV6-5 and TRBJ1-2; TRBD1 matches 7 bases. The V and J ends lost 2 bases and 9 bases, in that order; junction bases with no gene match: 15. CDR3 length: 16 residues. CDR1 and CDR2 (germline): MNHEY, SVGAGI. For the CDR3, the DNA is TGTGCCAGCAGTTACATTCTCGTACAGGGGTTCGCTAGCTACACCTTC. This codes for CASSYILVQGFASYTF.

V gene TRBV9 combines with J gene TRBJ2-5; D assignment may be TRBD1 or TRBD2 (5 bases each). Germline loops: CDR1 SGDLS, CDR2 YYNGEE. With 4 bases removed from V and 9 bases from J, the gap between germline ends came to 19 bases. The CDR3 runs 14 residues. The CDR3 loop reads CASSLGDVLNPQYF. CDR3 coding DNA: TGTGCCAGCAGCCTGGGGGACGTGCTAAACCCCCAGTACTTC.

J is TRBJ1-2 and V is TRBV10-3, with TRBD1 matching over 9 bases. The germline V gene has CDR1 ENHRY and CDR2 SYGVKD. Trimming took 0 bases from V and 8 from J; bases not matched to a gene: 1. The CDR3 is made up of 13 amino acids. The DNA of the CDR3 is TGTGCCATCAGTGAGTCCGGGACAGGGGGCTACACCTTC. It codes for CAISESGTGGYTF.